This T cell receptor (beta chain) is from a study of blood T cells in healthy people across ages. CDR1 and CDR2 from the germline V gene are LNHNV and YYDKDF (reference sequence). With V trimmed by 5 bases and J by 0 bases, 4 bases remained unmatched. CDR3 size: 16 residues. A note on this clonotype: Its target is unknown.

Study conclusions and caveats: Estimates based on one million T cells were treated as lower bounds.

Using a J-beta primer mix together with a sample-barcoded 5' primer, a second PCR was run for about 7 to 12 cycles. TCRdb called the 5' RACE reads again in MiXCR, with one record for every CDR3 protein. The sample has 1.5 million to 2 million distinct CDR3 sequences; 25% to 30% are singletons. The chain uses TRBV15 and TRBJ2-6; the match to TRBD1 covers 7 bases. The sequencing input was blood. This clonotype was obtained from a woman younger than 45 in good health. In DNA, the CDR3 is TGTGCCACCAGCGGACAGGTGAACTCTGGGGCCAACGTCCTGACTTTC. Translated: CATSGQVNSGANVLTF.